One sample yielded the 22 T cell receptor beta chains listed below, sequenced in a study of OX40 agonist ivuxolimab in advanced cancers. Library generation was performed with the immunoSEQ multiplex PCR assay. Entries here come from immuneACCESS through TCRdb and include only in-frame sequences with V and J called. Some clones fail to appear in such tables; in the studies checked, an unresolved V gene covers under half of the shortfall, and the cause of the remainder is unknown. Here the sample has 13,000 or so clones; under 85% occur a single time. The ten largest clonotypes hold approximately 19% of the sample. Sequences were derived from CD4+ or CD8+ T cells sorted from blood, sampled in a trial of the OX40 agonist ivuxolimab. Receptors originate from an adult with an advanced solid tumor such as melanoma, head and neck, liver or kidney cancer.

J is TRBJ2-1 and V is TRBV7-9, with D possibly TRBD2 on 8 matching bases. With 5 bases removed from V and 9 bases from J, the gap between germline ends came to 14 bases. The CDR3 is 13 residues long. Germline values: CDR1 SEHNR, CDR2 FQNEAQ (reference sequence). CDR3 region: CASSDGRDSEQFF. The CDR3 bases are TGTGCCAGCAGCGACGGGAGGGACAGTGAGCAGTTCTTC.

J is TRBJ1-3 and V is TRBV4-1; D ambiguous. The CDR3 is 14 amino acids. CDR1 and CDR2 (germline): MGHRA, YSYEKL. V was clipped by 4 bases and J by 4 bases, with 11 bases between them. For the CDR3, the DNA is TGCGCCAGCAGCCCCCGAGCAGACGGAAACACCATATATTTT. The encoded protein is CASSPRADGNTIYF.

The gene calls are TRBV9 and TRBJ2-1; D possibly corresponds to TRBD2 (7 bases). Germline V gene lookup returns CDR1 SGDLS and CDR2 YYNGEE. V gave up 3 bases and J gave up 10 bases, with 14 bases separating them. The CDR3 runs to 13 residues. CDR3: CASSANPGGEQFF. In DNA form, the CDR3 reads TGTGCCAGCAGCGCCAACCCGGGGGGCGAGCAGTTCTTC.

The V gene is TRBV27, the J gene TRBJ1-5, with D unresolved. CDR3 length: 14 amino acids. Germline CDR1 reads MNHEY; CDR2 reads SMNVEV (reference sequence). V shed 5 bases and J shed 4 bases, with 12 bases lying between them. DNA for the CDR3: TGTGCCAGCAGTCAACCGGGTCAAAATCAGCCCCAGCATTTT. This codes for CASSQPGQNQPQHF.

The rearrangement joins TRBV7-2 to TRBJ2-5, with D possibly matching TRBD2 (6 bases). CDR1 is SGHTA and CDR2 is FQGNSA in the germline V gene. CDR3 size: 14 residues. V lost 5 bases, J lost 5 bases, and 15 bases lay in between. CDR3 sequence reads: CASSRDTRGETQYF. The DNA for the CDR3 is TGTGCCAGCAGCCGAGACACCCGGGGGGAGACCCAGTACTTC.

The rearrangement uses TRBV2 and TRBJ2-7, with 10 bases identical to TRBD1. The CDR3 is made up of 14 amino acids. Germline lookup yields CDR1 SNHLY and CDR2 FYNNEI. The V gene end was trimmed by 7 bases and the J gene end by 0 bases; junction bases not matched to a gene: 3. The CDR3 region is CASIRTGGSYEQYF. The CDR3 region has the DNA TGTGCCAGCATTAGGACAGGGGGCTCCTACGAGCAGTACTTC. The whole variable domain, remainder taken from reference TRBV2 and TRBJ2-7, is EPEVTQTPSHQVTQMGQEVILRCVPISNHLYFYWYRQILGQKVEFLVSFYNNEISEKSEIFDDQFSVERPDGSNFTLKIRSTKLEDSAMYFCASIRTGGSYEQYFGPGTRLTVT.

This rearrangement joins TRBV27 to TRBJ1-1, with D possibly TRBD1 on 5 matching bases. There are 15 residues in the CDR3. Germline V gene sequence: CDR1 MNHEY, CDR2 SMNVEV (reference sequence). Trimming left V 5 bases short and J 6 bases short, with 19 bases between. The CDR3 sequence is CASSLTPGQGPEAFF. DNA for the CDR3: TGTGCCAGCAGTCTTACGCCGGGCCAGGGACCTGAAGCTTTCTTT.

The chain employs TRBV9 and TRBJ2-1; 14 nucleotides match TRBD2. Germline V gene data show CDR1 as SGDLS and CDR2 as YYNGEE. The CDR3 loop spans 16 amino acids. V was pared by 2 bases and J by 4 bases, with 2 bases of the junction left unmatched. CDR3 amino acids: CASSVGLAGGYNEQFF. The CDR3 DNA is TGTGCCAGCAGCGTCGGACTAGCGGGGGGTTACAATGAGCAGTTCTTC.

This chain's CDR3 is CASSPPDSWGETQYF. The CDR3 bases are TGTGCCAGCAGCCCCCCGGACTCCTGGGGAGAGACCCAGTACTTC. V and J are TRBV7-6 and TRBJ2-5; the D gene is possibly TRBD2 (5 bases). Trimming pared 5 bases from V and 4 bases from J, leaving 17 bases between. CDR1 and CDR2 (germline): SGHVS, FNYEAQ. The CDR3 is made up of 15 amino acids.

There are a few counts of this clone. V usage is TRBV6-6 and J usage is TRBJ2-7; D is uncertain. The CDR3 is 15 amino acids. Trimming took off 4 bases at V and 0 bases at J, with 13 bases between the two ends. Germline assignment: CDR1 MNHNY and CDR2 SVGAGI (reference sequence). In DNA, the CDR3 is TGTGCCAGCAGTTCCCCCCTTAGTTTCTCCTACGAGCAGTACTTC. It translates to CASSSPLSFSYEQYF.

V usage is TRBV5-7 and J usage is TRBJ1-1; 9 nucleotides line up with TRBD1. TRBV5-7 is annotated as an ORF whose role is uncertain. The CDR3 is made up of 16 amino acids. J lost 0 bases, V lost 1 base, and 4 bases had no gene match. CDR3 DNA sequence: TGTGCCAGCAGCTTGAAGGGACAGGGAATGAACACTGAAGCTTTCTTT. Protein sequence: CASSLKGQGMNTEAFF.

This chain uses TRBV2 with TRBJ2-5; D remains ambiguous. The germline CDR1 and CDR2 sequences are SNHLY and FYNNEI. Trimming removed 0 bases from V and 5 bases from J, with 13 bases in between. The CDR3 extends over 15 amino acids. The CDR3 region has the DNA TGTGCCAGCAGTGAAGCGCAGAGCGTAAGGGAGACCCAGTACTTC. Translation gives CASSEAQSVRETQYF.

Comments on this clone: The same CDR3 arises from other DNA sequences in this sample as well. This chain links TRBV9 with TRBJ2-3, with D unresolved. This CDR3 contains 13 residues. Germline V gene lookup returns CDR1 SGDLS and CDR2 YYNGEE. V was clipped by 0 bases and J by 3 bases, with 5 bases between them. The CDR3 DNA reads TGTGCCAGCAGCGTAGGGTCAACAGATACGCAGTATTTT. Translating gives CASSVGSTDTQYF.

J is TRBJ1-6 and V is TRBV5-4, with D uncertain. V was clipped by 2 bases and J by 7 bases, with 10 bases between them. This CDR3 comprises 14 residues. The germline gives CDR1 SGHNT, CDR2 YYREEE (reference sequence). The CDR3 protein is CASSFGSGNSPLHF. The CDR3 nucleotides read TGTGCCAGCAGCTTTGGCTCGGGGAATTCACCCCTCCACTTT.

The chain uses TRBV19 and TRBJ1-4; TRBD1 might be the D (5 bases). Germline V lookup: CDR1 LNHDA, CDR2 SQIVND (reference sequence). The CDR3 sequence is 14 residues long. V shed 7 bases and J shed 6 bases, with 15 bases lying between them. CDR3 nucleotides: TGTGCCAGTACTCCGGGGGGGATTGATGAAAAACTGTTTTTT. Protein product: CASTPGGIDEKLFF. Looking up the rest from reference TRBV19 and TRBJ1-4 gives the full variable domain: DGGITQSPKYLFRKEGQNVTLSCEQNLNHDAMYWYRQDPGQGLRLIYYSQIVNDFQKGDIAEGYSVSREKKESFPLTVTSAQKNPTAFYLCASTPGGIDEKLFFGSGTQLSVL.

The chain recombines TRBV27 with TRBJ1-2; D remains ambiguous. Trimming removed 2 bases from V and 4 bases from J, with 14 bases in between. In germline, CDR1 is MNHEY, CDR2 SMNVEV (reference sequence). The CDR3 is made up of 15 amino acids. CDR3 coding DNA: TGTGCCAGCAGTTTACTGGGTAGTCGGAGCTATGGCTACACCTTC. Its translation: CASSLLGSRSYGYTF.

The chain uses TRBV7-9 and TRBJ1-2; maybe TRBD1 (5 bases). The germline CDR1 and CDR2 sequences are SEHNR and FQNEAQ (reference sequence). The germline V and J ends were trimmed by 5 bases and 1 base, with 8 bases remaining between them. This CDR3 has 13 amino acids. The DNA of the CDR3 is TGTGCCAGCAGCCCGACAGATAACTATGGCTACACCTTC. This gives the protein CASSPTDNYGYTF.

V is TRBV19 and J is TRBJ1-6; D might be TRBD1 (5 bases). The CDR3 length is 15 residues. V lost 5 bases and J 4 bases, leaving 12 bases between the germline ends. Germline V CDR1 and CDR2: LNHDA, SQIVND (reference sequence). The CDR3 loop is CASSSRDWYNSPLHF. The CDR3 DNA is TGTGCCAGTAGTTCCCGGGACTGGTATAATTCACCCCTCCACTTT.

The chain uses TRBV19 and TRBJ2-1; maybe TRBD2 (6 bases). CDR3 length equals 14 residues. Trimming removed 5 bases at V and 4 bases at J, with 12 bases between. The germline CDR1 and CDR2 sequences are LNHDA and SQIVND (reference sequence). The CDR3 bases are TGTGCCAGTAGTTGGGCGGGGCCGTACAATGAGCAGTTCTTC. Its translation is CASSWAGPYNEQFF.

The rearrangement links TRBV27 to TRBJ2-5; D remains ambiguous. The germline V and J ends were trimmed by 4 bases and 7 bases, with 10 bases remaining between them. The CDR3 covers 12 residues. Looked up from germline, CDR1 is MNHEY and CDR2 is SMNVEV (reference sequence). CDR3 nucleotide sequence: TGTGCCAGCAGTTCCCCGAGGATGACCCAGTACTTC. Translating gives CASSSPRMTQYF.

Written as DNA, the CDR3 is TGCGCCAGCAGCCAACTGGCGGGGGATAGCACAGATACGCAGTATTTT. Its translation is CASSQLAGDSTDTQYF. V gene TRBV4-3 combines with J gene TRBJ2-3, with 7 positions matching TRBD2. The length of the CDR3 is 16 residues. Germline trimming cut 2 bases from V and 0 bases from J; bases unmatched to any gene: 5. Germline-derived CDR1 and CDR2 are LGHNA and YSLEER.

This clone is medium-sized. The V call is TRBV4-1, the J call TRBJ2-6; 8 positions agree with TRBD1. CDR3 length: 16 amino acids. V was clipped by 4 bases and J by 4 bases; unmatched bases: 6. In germline, CDR1 is MGHRA, CDR2 YSYEKL. CDR3 protein: CASSPRGRVGANVLTF. The CDR3, as DNA: TGCGCCAGCAGCCCCAGGGGGCGCGTAGGGGCCAACGTCCTGACTTTC.